This TCR beta chain originates from a study of T cell responses to AZD1222 COVID-19 vaccine. Overall study findings and caveats: Only six or seven AZD1222 recipients tested seropositive at baseline. Repertoires were sampled only after the peak T cell response. Donors in the cohort were predominantly white British and more often female, and clonal diversity was possibly underestimated. With two AZD1222 doses given, Spike-specific TCR breadth and depth both rose.

Germline V lookup: CDR1 KGHDR, CDR2 SFDVKD. The V and J ends lost 1 base and 5 bases respectively, with 14 bases between them. The CDR3 runs 15 residues. The repertoire was sequenced with immunoSEQ multiplex PCR; TCRdb's copy has only in-frame clones and lacks some. Of around 100,000 clones in the sample, just over 85% are singletons; the top ten hold approximately 6%. Worth noting for this clone: Its antigen is not known.

The sample was peripheral blood, taken on day 0 of AZD1222 vaccination. The clonotype originates from an adult in good health. This sequence joins TRBV24-1 and TRBJ2-7; no firm D call. CDR3 protein: CATSDFFPGGDEQYF. DNA for the CDR3: TGTGCCACCAGTGATTTTTTTCCAGGTGGGGACGAGCAGTACTTC.